These 22 T cell receptor beta chains were sequenced from one sample in a study of T cell responses to AZD1222 COVID-19 vaccine. This table comes from immunoSEQ multiplex PCR, and its TCRdb copy is limited to in-frame clones, with some not included. The table lists 150,000 or so clones, more than 85% of them singletons, with about 1.5% in the top ten. The specimen was peripheral blood, collected on day 0 of AZD1222 vaccination. The source of these receptors is an adult in good health.

This chain connects TRBV10-3 to TRBJ2-5; D is uncertain. The germline V gene has CDR1 ENHRY and CDR2 SYGVKD. V lost 3 bases to trimming and J lost 5 bases, with 10 bases between them. The CDR3 is made up of 13 amino acids. The DNA of the CDR3 is TGTGCCATCAGTGACACCTACTACGAGACCCAGTACTTC. Residues: CAISDTYYETQYF.

This clone was observed once. The V call is TRBV19, the J call TRBJ2-7; a weak D match, TRBD2 (8 bases). Deletions cut 7 bases from V and 2 bases from J, with 24 bases between. This CDR3 has 17 residues. From germline, CDR1 is LNHDA and CDR2 SQIVND (reference sequence). The CDR3 coding sequence is TGTGCCAGTACCCCCAGGGGGTCGAGCGGGGGAACCTACGAGCAGTACTTC. Translating it yields CASTPRGSSGGTYEQYF.

The V and J genes are TRBV10-3 and TRBJ1-2; maybe TRBD1 (6 bases). The CDR3 sequence is 13 residues long. The V and J ends lost 5 bases and 1 base respectively, with 8 bases between them. Germline V CDR1 and CDR2: ENHRY, SYGVKD. The CDR3 DNA sequence: TGTGCCATCAGTAGACAGGATAACTATGGCTACACCTTC. It specifies CAISRQDNYGYTF.

The chain has TRBV7-6 and TRBJ1-3; D remains ambiguous. This CDR3 contains 16 residues. The germline V gene has CDR1 SGHVS and CDR2 FNYEAQ. Trimming pared 1 base from V and 4 bases from J, leaving 14 bases between. The CDR3 DNA reads TGTGCCAGCAGCTTAGGCGGGCAGAATCCCGGAAACACCATATATTTT. It encodes CASSLGGQNPGNTIYF.

This rearrangement joins TRBV10-3 to TRBJ2-3; 8 nucleotides line up with TRBD2. V was clipped by 0 bases and J by 3 bases; unmatched bases: 2. CDR1 is ENHRY and CDR2 is SYGVKD in the germline V gene. CDR3 size: 15 residues. The CDR3 DNA reads as TGTGCCATCAGTGAGTCCGGACTAGCTACAGATACGCAGTATTTT. It encodes CAISESGLATDTQYF.

The CDR3 DNA is TGTGCCAGCAGTGAACTAGGCGCCGACACTGAAGCTTTCTTT. Translated, it gives CASSELGADTEAFF. This sequence joins TRBV2 and TRBJ1-1; D gene unclear. Germline values: CDR1 SNHLY, CDR2 FYNNEI. This CDR3 is 14 amino acids long. Trimming removed 2 bases from V and 3 bases from J, with 10 bases in between.

The chain has TRBV12-5 and TRBJ2-7; the match to TRBD2 covers 10 bases. This CDR3 is 17 amino acids long. Germline assignment: CDR1 LGHNT and CDR2 FRNRAP. V shed 2 bases, J shed 3 bases, and the junction held 10 bases outside the gene matches. The CDR3 DNA follows: TGTGCTAGTGGTTTGAAGGTCCGACTAGCGGGCCACTACGAGCAGTACTTC. This codes for CASGLKVRLAGHYEQYF.

The J gene is TRBJ2-3, the V gene TRBV25-1, with 8 bases matching TRBD2. The CDR3 runs 15 residues. Germline assignment: CDR1 MGHDK and CDR2 SYGVNS. Trimming at V came to 1 base and at J to 2 bases, leaving 2 bases not matched to a gene. In DNA form, the CDR3 reads TGTGCCAGCAGTGAATCAGCGGGAGTCACAGATACGCAGTATTTT. Translating gives CASSESAGVTDTQYF.

The rearrangement uses TRBV6-5 and TRBJ1-1, with 8 bases that match TRBD1. Germline values: CDR1 MNHEY, CDR2 SVGAGI. Trimming cost V 6 bases and J 0 bases; bases outside gene matches: 0. This CDR3 has 13 residues. The CDR3 protein is CASRDRVNTEAFF. CDR3 DNA sequence: TGTGCCAGCAGGGACAGGGTGAACACTGAAGCTTTCTTT.

J is TRBJ1-5 and V is TRBV30; no clear D gene. Germline values: CDR1 GTSNPN, CDR2 SVGIG (reference sequence). V lost 0 bases and J 7 bases, leaving 7 bases between the germline ends. CDR3 length: 12 residues. The CDR3 coding sequence is TGTGCCTGGAGTGTTGGGCCCCAGCCCCAGCATTTT. This translates into CAWSVGPQPQHF.

This clone has a count of ten or more. The chain combines TRBV6-2 or TRBV6-3 with TRBJ2-7; D not certain. The V end was cut by 2 bases, the J end by 0 bases, with 8 bases between. Looked up from germline, CDR1 is MNHEY and CDR2 is SVGEGT. This CDR3 spans 14 amino acids. The chain's CDR3 is CASSYDGSSYEQYF. The CDR3 nucleotides are TGTGCCAGCAGTTACGACGGATCCTCCTACGAGCAGTACTTC.

CDR3 bases: TGTGCCAGCAGCGTAGACCCCCCCCTGTACCTCCACTTT. It encodes CASSVDPPLYLHF. This chain links TRBV9 with TRBJ1-6; no reliable D call. V was pared by 0 bases and J by 15 bases, with 13 bases between. Germline V gene sequence: CDR1 SGDLS, CDR2 YYNGEE. The CDR3 contains 13 residues.

The chain combines TRBV6-6 with TRBJ2-3, with D possibly being TRBD2 (6 bases). Trimming took off 6 bases at V and 0 bases at J, with 22 bases between the two ends. The CDR3 has 18 residues. CDR1 and CDR2 from the germline V gene are MNHNY and SVGAGI (reference sequence). CDR3 residues: CASSRSLTTSTSTDTQYF. Written as DNA, the CDR3 is TGTGCCAGCAGCCGCTCTCTCACGACTAGTACGAGCACAGATACGCAGTATTTT.

J is TRBJ2-5 and V is TRBV25-1; 10 bases match TRBD2. Losses at the gene ends were 3 bases for V and 5 bases for J; bases not matched to a gene: 9. CDR1 is MGHDK and CDR2 is SYGVNS in the germline V gene. The CDR3 totals 16 residues. The CDR3 here is CASSDRGLAGVETQYF. The CDR3 region has the DNA TGTGCCAGCAGTGACCGGGGGCTAGCGGGAGTCGAGACCCAGTACTTC.

The rearrangement uses TRBV11-3 and TRBJ2-1; no definite D call. V was cut by 1 base and J by 9 bases, with 10 bases left in between. This CDR3 has 13 amino acids. The germline V gene encodes CDR1 SGHNT and CDR2 YENEEA. The CDR3 DNA follows: TGTGCCAGCAGCTTAGGGGTTGGTGGTGAGCAGTTCTTC. Translating it yields CASSLGVGGEQFF.

The table lists this clone with a count of one. The chain couples TRBV4-1 to TRBJ1-5, with 8 positions matching TRBD1. Trimming took 0 bases from V and 2 from J; bases not matched to a gene: 9. CDR1 and CDR2 (germline): MGHRA, YSYEKL. The CDR3 covers 18 residues. The CDR3 sequence: CASSQDGAGGKGNQPQHF. The CDR3, as DNA: TGCGCCAGCAGCCAAGATGGGGCAGGGGGCAAGGGCAATCAGCCCCAGCATTTT.

The rearrangement joins TRBV10-3 to TRBJ1-3; D gene unclear. The CDR3 sequence is 14 residues long. Germline loops: CDR1 ENHRY, CDR2 SYGVKD. The V and J ends lost 3 bases and 0 bases respectively, with 6 bases between them. CDR3 sequence (DNA): TGTGCCATCAGTGATCAGGACTCTGGAAACACCATATATTTT. Translated, it gives CAISDQDSGNTIYF.

This clone occurred once. The chain uses TRBV28 and TRBJ1-1; 11 nucleotides agree with TRBD1. The V segment lost 6 bases and the J segment 5 bases; nucleotides outside the gene matches: 8. This CDR3 has 15 amino acids. Germline lookup yields CDR1 MDHEN and CDR2 SYDVKM. CDR3 sequence reads: CASRSGTGGRTEAFF. DNA of the CDR3: TGTGCCAGCAGATCCGGGACAGGGGGTCGGACTGAAGCTTTCTTT.

This clone was detected only once. The CDR3 nucleotides read TGTGCCAGCACCCCTGCAAGTATCAATGAGCAGTTCTTC. Amino acids: CASTPASINEQFF. The V gene is TRBV27, the J gene TRBJ2-1; D uncertain. This CDR3 spans 13 amino acids. Trimming pared 7 bases from V and 6 bases from J, leaving 13 bases between. From germline, CDR1 is MNHEY and CDR2 SMNVEV (reference sequence).

This clone was found once. The J gene is TRBJ2-3, the V gene TRBV24-1, with 10 nucleotides matching TRBD1. Germline CDR1 reads KGHDR; CDR2 reads SFDVKD. The V and J ends lost 10 bases and 3 bases, in that order; junction bases with no gene match: 3. The CDR3 sequence is 13 residues long. Here the CDR3 DNA reads TGTGCCACAGGACAGGGGGTAACAGATACGCAGTATTTT. Encoded protein: CATGQGVTDTQYF.

The chain joins TRBV5-1 to TRBJ1-1; 8 positions agree with TRBD1. Trimming took 4 bases from V and 5 from J; bases not matched to a gene: 10. Germline V lookup: CDR1 SGHRS, CDR2 YFSETQ. The CDR3 has 15 amino acids. CDR3 in DNA: TGCGCCAGCAGCCCGAATACTGACAGGGGAACTGAAGCTTTCTTT. This sequence encodes CASSPNTDRGTEAFF.

V usage is TRBV29-1 and J usage is TRBJ2-3; the D gene is possibly TRBD1 (7 bases). This CDR3 is built from 14 residues. The germline V gene encodes CDR1 SQVTM and CDR2 ANQGSEA. Trimming removed 7 bases at V and 2 bases at J, with 16 bases between. CDR3 in DNA: TGCAGCGAGAGGAGGGGGCGGGACACAGATACGCAGTATTTT. This sequence encodes CSERRGRDTDTQYF.